This TCR beta chain is from a study of molecular identifiers for immune sequencing clone quantification. Study-wide results and limits: Should identical TCR molecules share a barcode, the sizes of highly expanded clones could be underestimated.

CDR1 and CDR2 from the germline V gene are LNHDA and SQIVND (reference sequence). The CDR3 contains 16 residues. Trimming pared 3 bases from V and 0 bases from J, leaving 12 bases between. Previously described methods and listed TCR primers were employed for the bulk TCR libraries. TCRdb re-called the PCR reads with MiXCR, one entry per CDR3 protein. The table shows hundreds of thousands of distinct CDR3 sequences, with over 25% occurring only once. This clonotype has a handful of counts. Its antigen is unknown. The receptor was derived from a human donor in good health. Some libraries in this study had Jurkat cell RNA spiked in. The material sequenced was naive CD8+ T cells from blood, with Jurkat cell RNA spiked in. Subset meaning: FACS-sorted CD8+CD4-CCR7+CD45RA+ naive T cells. The chain is built from TRBV19 and TRBJ2-1; D may match TRBD1 or TRBD2 (5 bases each). CDR3: CASSMQGSASYNEQFF. The DNA of the CDR3 is TGTGCCAGTAGTATGCAGGGTAGCGCCTCCTACAATGAGCAGTTCTTC.